A single T cell receptor beta chain is shown here with its context. These data are taken from a study of radiotherapy plus CTLA-4 blockade in lung cancer. Sequenced by immunoSEQ multiplex PCR; TCRdb stores in-frame clones only, minus some. The sample yields about 40,000 clones, approximately 75% seen once. Chemo-refractory metastatic non-small-cell lung cancer patients underwent focal radiation alongside CTLA-4 blockade with ipilimumab. Germline assignment: CDR1 SGDLS and CDR2 YYNGEE. Between the trimmed V and J ends, which lost 4 bases and 1 base, there was a span of 11 bases. The CDR3 covers 14 residues.

The TCR sequence derives from a human donor with non-small cell lung cancer that progressed on radiotherapy plus ipilimumab. The starting material was peripheral blood, obtained from a patient treated with radiotherapy plus ipilimumab. This chain joins TRBV9 and TRBJ1-1, with TRBD1 as a possible D gene (5 bases). CDR3 coding DNA: TGTGCCAGCAGCTTAGGGGCAGGGAACACTGAAGCTTTCTTT. It encodes CASSLGAGNTEAFF.